The 17 T cell receptor beta chains in this list originate from one sample, sequenced in a study of cytomegalovirus exposure and HLA in healthy donors. PCR involved 60 Vbeta and 13 Jbeta primers. Assay used: immunoSEQ multiplex PCR; TCRdb lists only in-frame clones, some missing. The table has about 200,000 clones, 70% to 85% seen once; the top ten hold roughly 3.2%. Sequencing was performed on PBMCs. These receptors originate from a man in his forties or fifties in good health and CMV-seropositive.

The chain is built from TRBV30 and TRBJ1-4, with 7 bases identical to TRBD1. CDR1 and CDR2 (germline): GTSNPN, SVGIG (reference sequence). CDR3 length: 15 residues. Trimming removed 2 bases from V and 8 bases from J; junction bases left unmatched: 11. The CDR3 DNA follows: TGTGCCTGGAGTAGACAGGGCCCTCTAGAAGAAAAACTGTTTTTT. Amino acid sequence: CAWSRQGPLEEKLFF.

The count of this clone is one. The J gene is TRBJ1-4, the V gene TRBV6-1, with TRBD1 matching over 8 bases. V was clipped by 6 bases and J by 6 bases; unmatched bases: 9. The germline CDR1 and CDR2 sequences are MNHNS and SASEGT. The CDR3 consists of 15 residues. DNA for the CDR3: TGTGCCAGCAGCCCTAGGACAGGGTACGATGAAAAACTGTTTTTT. This gives the protein CASSPRTGYDEKLFF.

The J gene is TRBJ1-1, the V gene TRBV19; 9 bases agree with TRBD1. V was pared by 5 bases and J by 4 bases, with 2 bases of the junction left unmatched. CDR1 and CDR2 from the germline V gene are LNHDA and SQIVND (reference sequence). The CDR3 is 13 amino acids. The CDR3 protein is CASSEQGATEAFF. CDR3 nucleotides: TGTGCCAGTAGTGAACAGGGGGCCACTGAAGCTTTCTTT. Complete variable domain (other parts from reference TRBV19 and TRBJ1-1): DGGITQSPKYLFRKEGQNVTLSCEQNLNHDAMYWYRQDPGQGLRLIYYSQIVNDFQKGDIAEGYSVSREKKESFPLTVTSAQKNPTAFYLCASSEQGATEAFFGQGTRLTVV.

This clone was recorded a few times. V gene TRBV27 combines with J gene TRBJ2-7; a weak D match, TRBD2 (6 bases). The CDR3 is 17 residues long. Germline-derived CDR1 and CDR2 are MNHEY and SMNVEV (reference sequence). The V and J ends lost 4 bases and 7 bases respectively, with 26 bases between them. CDR3 coding DNA: TGTGCCAGCAGTTACTATCGGCTGAGGAGGGGCTGGGGGGAGCAGTACTTC. Protein: CASSYYRLRRGWGEQYF.

The chain is built from TRBV11-2 and TRBJ1-2; TRBD1 matches 7 bases. This CDR3 spans 14 amino acids. The trim removed 3 bases at V and 4 bases at J, leaving 5 bases unmatched. Germline V lookup: CDR1 SGHAT, CDR2 FQNNGV. This chain's CDR3 is CASSFSGTVYGYTF. In nucleotides, the CDR3 is TGTGCCAGCAGCTTTTCCGGGACAGTCTATGGCTACACCTTC.

This chain links TRBV5-4 with TRBJ2-1; TRBD2 aligns across 9 bases. This CDR3 has 17 residues. V was pared by 4 bases and J by 8 bases, with 16 bases of the junction left unmatched. The germline V gene has CDR1 SGHNT and CDR2 YYREEE (reference sequence). CDR3 in amino acids: CASSPKGRLAGSDEQFF. The DNA of the CDR3 is TGTGCCAGCAGCCCTAAGGGTCGTCTAGCGGGATCGGATGAGCAGTTCTTC.

The chain links TRBV4-2 to TRBJ1-5, with TRBD1 matching 8 bases. Germline CDR1 is LGHNA and CDR2 is YNFKEQ. V was pared by 0 bases and J by 4 bases, with 2 bases of the junction left unmatched. This CDR3 spans 15 amino acids. CDR3 protein: CASSQETGANQPQHF. CDR3 bases: TGTGCCAGCAGCCAAGAGACAGGGGCTAATCAGCCCCAGCATTTT.

The CDR3: CASSQRDRGRTDTQYF. For the CDR3, the DNA is TGTGCCAGCAGCCAGAGGGACAGGGGGCGGACAGATACGCAGTATTTT. V is TRBV7-6 and J is TRBJ2-3; TRBD1 matches 12 bases. V shed 5 bases, J shed 3 bases, and the junction held 6 bases outside the gene matches. The germline gives CDR1 SGHVS, CDR2 FNYEAQ. This CDR3 has 16 amino acids.

This chain uses TRBV18 with TRBJ1-2, with TRBD1 matching 8 bases. The CDR3 length is 13 residues. The ends lost 6 bases at V and 9 bases at J; junction bases unmatched: 9. Per germline, CDR1 KGHSH and CDR2 LQKENI. As DNA, the CDR3 is TGTGCCAGCTCTCCTGACAGGGGTTATAGCTACACCTTC. Its translation is CASSPDRGYSYTF.

V usage is TRBV4-3 and J usage is TRBJ2-1, with 7 nucleotides matching TRBD2. Trimming cost V 2 bases and J 8 bases; bases outside gene matches: 6. From germline, CDR1 is LGHNA and CDR2 YSLEER. CDR3 length: 14 amino acids. The DNA of the CDR3 is TGCGCCAGCAGCCAATGGACGGGAGGCGATGAGCAGTTCTTC. It specifies CASSQWTGGDEQFF.

The V call is TRBV10-3, the J call TRBJ1-2; 7 bases map to TRBD1. Germline loops: CDR1 ENHRY, CDR2 SYGVKD. The CDR3 has 12 residues. V was clipped by 6 bases and J by 10 bases; unmatched bases: 8. Here the CDR3 reads CAIRWGQSDYTF. DNA of the CDR3: TGTGCCATCAGGTGGGGACAGTCGGACTACACCTTC.

The chain uses TRBV4-3 and TRBJ2-5, with 12 bases that match TRBD2. V trimming: 3 bases; J trimming: 2 bases; junction bases outside the gene matches: 4. Germline assignment: CDR1 LGHNA and CDR2 YSLEER. This CDR3 region has 16 residues. The CDR3, as DNA: TGCGCCAGCAGCCACCCCGGACTAGCGGGACAAGAGACCCAGTACTTC. Translating gives CASSHPGLAGQETQYF.

The chain is built from TRBV5-1 and TRBJ1-2, with TRBD1 matching 7 bases. The CDR3 runs 12 residues. The V and J ends lost 4 bases and 7 bases, in that order; junction bases with no gene match: 4. The germline V gene has CDR1 SGHRS and CDR2 YFSETQ. CDR3 amino acids: CASSRPGGGYTF. CDR3 sequence (DNA): TGCGCCAGCAGCCGGCCAGGGGGTGGCTACACCTTC.

The rearrangement joins TRBV21-1 to TRBJ1-5; the table's TRBD1 call for D was not verified on the DNA. TRBV21-1 is a known pseudogene. The CDR3 length is 16 residues. CDR3 sequence reads: CASSILGTEGNQPQHF. CDR3 DNA: TGTGCCAGCAGCATATTAGGGACAGAGGGAAATCAGCCCCAGCATTTT.

DNA for the CDR3: TGTGCCATCAGTGACGATCTGGGGGGCTACGAGCAGTACTTC. Translated, it gives CAISDDLGGYEQYF. The chain recombines TRBV10-3 with TRBJ2-7; D may be TRBD2 (6 bases). This CDR3 is 14 amino acids long. V dropped 3 bases and J dropped 3 bases, with 12 bases sitting between them. Germline V gene lookup returns CDR1 ENHRY and CDR2 SYGVKD.

CDR3 amino acids: CASSGNPGTRKETQYF. CDR3 in DNA: TGTGCCAGTAGTGGCAACCCCGGGACTAGGAAAGAGACCCAGTACTTC. J is TRBJ2-5 and V is TRBV19, with 8 positions matching TRBD2. Germline V CDR1 and CDR2: LNHDA, SQIVND (reference sequence). The CDR3 sequence is 16 residues long. The junction had 11 bases not matched to a gene; V was cut back by 5 bases and J by 3 bases. Supplemented by reference TRBV19 and TRBJ2-5, the full variable domain reads DGGITQSPKYLFRKEGQNVTLSCEQNLNHDAMYWYRQDPGQGLRLIYYSQIVNDFQKGDIAEGYSVSREKKESFPLTVTSAQKNPTAFYLCASSGNPGTRKETQYFGPGTRLLVL.

The V call is TRBV29-1, the J call TRBJ2-5; 9 bases map to TRBD2. This CDR3 has 16 residues. With 6 bases clipped from V and 2 bases from J, the junction kept 13 bases outside the gene matches. Germline CDR1 and CDR2: SQVTM and ANQGSEA. CDR3 DNA sequence: TGCAGCGTCGCAAGGGGGGCTAGCGGGGCGCAAGAGACCCAGTACTTC. Its protein product is CSVARGASGAQETQYF.